One and the same sample provided the 8 T cell receptor beta chains below, sequenced in a study of shared clonotypes between healthy human individuals. Using immunoSEQ multiplex PCR, the repertoire was profiled, and TCRdb retains in-frame clones only, with some absent. The table has some 660,000 clones, 60% to 75% seen once. The sample comprised memory CD4+ T cells sorted from blood. The subset here: CD45RA-negative fraction. Receptor source: a woman aged 25 to 39 in good health.

The chain has TRBV14 and TRBJ2-1; 13 bases agree with TRBD2. This CDR3 contains 16 residues. J gave up 4 bases and V 4 bases, and 4 bases lay outside the gene matches. Germline values: CDR1 SGHDN, CDR2 FVKESK. CDR3 sequence (DNA): TGTGCCAGCAGCCCGGGACTAGCGGGATCTTACAATGAGCAGTTCTTC. Amino acid sequence: CASSPGLAGSYNEQFF.

This clone was recorded many times. Additional DNA sequences in this sample encode the identical CDR3. The chain uses TRBV4-1 and TRBJ2-5, with 7 bases lining up with TRBD1. V shed 1 base and J 4 bases; nucleotides not matched to a gene: 6. CDR3 length: 15 amino acids. CDR1 is MGHRA, CDR2 YSYEKL, per germline. The DNA for the CDR3 is TGCGCCAGCAGCCAAGGGCCAGGGGGAATAGAGACCCAGTACTTC. Translated, it gives CASSQGPGGIETQYF.

The chain has TRBV29-1 and TRBJ2-1; 9 positions match TRBD1. The CDR3 is 15 residues long. Germline assignment: CDR1 SQVTM and CDR2 ANQGSEA. Trimming removed 6 bases from V and 4 bases from J; junction bases left unmatched: 10. This chain's CDR3 is CSVSPETGGYNEQFF. The CDR3 DNA is TGCAGCGTCAGTCCGGAGACAGGGGGTTACAATGAGCAGTTCTTC.

The CDR3 sequence: CASSAFGVGYTF. CDR3 in DNA: TGCGCCAGCAGCGCATTCGGAGTAGGCTACACCTTC. The chain uses TRBV5-1 and TRBJ1-2; D remains ambiguous. From germline, CDR1 is SGHRS and CDR2 YFSETQ. Trimming took off 4 bases at V and 8 bases at J, with 12 bases between the two ends. This CDR3 is 12 amino acids long.

The rearrangement joins TRBV6-5 to TRBJ1-1; a weak D match, TRBD1 (6 bases). Germline-derived CDR1 and CDR2 are MNHEY and SVGAGI. V was shortened by 4 bases and J by 1 base, with 10 bases between the two germline ends. The CDR3 consists of 14 residues. CDR3 amino acids: CASSWGHQNTEAFF. In DNA form, the CDR3 reads TGTGCCAGCAGTTGGGGACACCAGAACACTGAAGCTTTCTTT.

The chain joins TRBV7-8 to TRBJ1-5, with 12 bases matching TRBD1. CDR3 length: 14 amino acids. V gave up 5 bases and J gave up 9 bases; unmatched junction bases: 5. Germline assignment: CDR1 SGHVS and CDR2 FQNEAQ. CDR3 loop: CASSGGTGGAPQHF. The DNA of the CDR3 is TGTGCCAGCAGCGGAGGGACAGGGGGCGCGCCCCAGCATTTT.

This chain links TRBV7-9 with TRBJ2-7; D call uncertain. Trimming shortened V by 5 bases and J by 5 bases, and 10 bases separated the two germline ends. The germline CDR1 and CDR2 sequences are SEHNR and FQNEAQ (reference sequence). This CDR3 comprises 12 residues. In nucleotides, the CDR3 is TGTGCCAGCAGCCTCAAGAGCCACGAGCAGTACTTC. This encodes CASSLKSHEQYF.

This rearrangement joins TRBV6-7 to TRBJ1-1; 7 nucleotides line up with TRBD1. TRBV6-7 is an ORF; its function is uncertain. V gave up 7 bases and J gave up 6 bases; unmatched junction bases: 8. CDR3 length: 13 amino acids. The CDR3 reads CASILQGSAEAFF. CDR3 DNA sequence: TGTGCCAGCATTCTACAGGGGAGCGCTGAAGCTTTCTTT.